The clone carrying this T cell receptor (beta chain) was seen at least ten times. This entry belongs to a study of human T cells and chemical hapten exposure. Time point indicated: patch test 2, 6 weeks after DPC sensitization. Documented treatment: therapeutic diphenylcyclopropenone sensitization with weekly scalp DPC. TCRdb analysed the RACE reads with MiXCR anew, one entry per CDR3 protein. The sample lists nearly 55,000 distinct CDR3 sequences, around 9.4% occurring once. Looked up from germline, CDR1 is SNHLY and CDR2 is FYNNEI. This CDR3 has 14 amino acids. Trimming cost V 3 bases and J 6 bases, with 13 bases left between them.

The chain has TRBV2 and TRBJ2-3; no clear D. This TCR came from a woman between 50 and 59 years old with alopecia areata. Some clones in this sample may be carry-over from other donors' samples. Specimen: whole blood, collected in connection with sensitization to the hapten diphenylcyclopropenone (DPC). The CDR3 loop reads CASSDLGFEDTQYF. CDR3 DNA sequence: TGTGCCAGCAGTGATTTGGGCTTCGAGGATACGCAGTATTTT.